This T cell receptor beta chain was sequenced for a study of shared clonotypes between healthy human individuals. Repertoires were generated with immunoSEQ multiplex PCR, while TCRdb's copy carries only in-frame clones and drops some. The data contain 2,500,000 or so clones, 90% to 95% of them singletons. V lost 7 bases and J 6 bases, leaving 8 bases between the germline ends. CDR1 MNHEY and CDR2 SMNVEV come from the germline V gene (reference sequence). The CDR3 totals 11 residues. Sequencing used naive CD4+ T cells sorted from blood. Indicated subset: CD45RA+ positively selected. This sequence joins TRBV27 and TRBJ2-3, with D uncertain. The TCR originated in a man younger than 30 in good health. In DNA form, the CDR3 reads TGTGCCAGCAAGGATCTGGATACGCAGTATTTT. This codes for CASKDLDTQYF.